These 3 T cell receptor beta chains were sequenced from one sample in a study of blood T cell repertoires in COVID-19. Here immunoSEQ multiplex PCR was the method, and the copy in TCRdb shows in-frame clones only, minus some. Counted here are around 330,000 clones, 75% to 90% occurring once; the ten biggest clones make up over 8%. Sequencing used PBMCs or T cells enriched from blood (not recorded which). The source is a middle-aged woman who had recovered from COVID-19.

The rearrangement links TRBV24-1 to TRBJ2-1, with 9 bases lining up with TRBD2. CDR1 is KGHDR, CDR2 SFDVKD, per germline. The V gene end was trimmed by 6 bases and the J gene end by 1 base; junction bases not matched to a gene: 6. This CDR3 has 16 residues. This CDR3 reads CATSRTAGGSYNEQFF. Written as DNA, the CDR3 is TGTGCCACCAGTCGAACTGCGGGAGGGTCCTACAATGAGCAGTTCTTC.

This chain uses TRBV19 with TRBJ2-3; possibly TRBD2 for D (5 bases). Germline CDR1 LNHDA, CDR2 SQIVND (reference sequence). The CDR3 loop spans 13 amino acids. The V end lost 4 bases, the J end lost 6 bases, and 11 bases lay between the germline ends. DNA for the CDR3: TGTGCCAGTAGTACCGGACTGCCGGATACGCAGTATTTT. Translated, it gives CASSTGLPDTQYF.

This rearrangement joins TRBV7-2 to TRBJ2-2, with 9 positions matching TRBD2. Germline CDR1 reads SGHTA; CDR2 reads FQGNSA. This CDR3 is 16 amino acids long. After removal of 1 base from V and 7 bases from J, the junction contained 7 bases not matched to a gene. The CDR3 protein is CASSLGRGGAVGELFF. The CDR3 DNA follows: TGTGCCAGCAGCTTAGGACGCGGGGGGGCTGTCGGGGAGCTGTTTTTT.